One and the same sample provided the 20 T cell receptor beta chains below, sequenced in a study of tumor and adjacent non-tumor tissue in lung cancer. This sample's RNA came from whole unsorted tissue. More than 3 cm separated this lung sample from the edge of the tumor. Three rounds of nested PCR, following a modified ARM-PCR protocol, produced the TCRbeta library. TCRdb re-analysed the multiplex PCR reads in MiXCR, keeping a single row per CDR3 protein. This sample has 90,000 to 100,000 distinct CDR3 sequences, with around three quarters found just once. Input material: distant non-tumor lung tissue. These receptors all stem from a man in his fifties or sixties with small cell lung cancer.

As to this clonotype: This could be a read error, since a much larger clone is one nucleotide away. The chain combines TRBV28 with TRBJ2-1; weak D call: TRBD2 (6 bases). TRBJ2-7 matches the DNA end more closely, so the J call is doubtful. Germline V lookup: CDR1 MDHEN, CDR2 SYDVKM. The CDR3 runs 13 residues. The CDR3 spells CASSPGTPNEQYF. The CDR3 DNA reads TGTGCCAGCAGCCCCGGGACTCCCAATGAGCAGTACTTC.

Of note for this clonotype: One end of the junction does not line up with germline, which may come from a read error. The chain joins TRBV29-1 to TRBJ1-4; unclear D gene. CDR1 and CDR2 (germline): SQVTM, ANQGSEA. The CDR3 is made up of 16 amino acids. CDR3 coding DNA: TGCAGCGTCCAAGGGTGCGCCCACGCAACTAATGAAAAACTTTTTTTT. This translates into CSVQGCAHATNEKLFF.

A note on this clonotype: At one of its ends the junction is not consistent with the germline gene, which may arise from a read error. The V gene is TRBV12-3 or TRBV12-4, the J gene TRBJ1-4; tentative D call: TRBD1 (5 bases). This CDR3 is built from 14 residues. The CDR3 reads CASSYLGHGEKLVF. The CDR3 DNA is TGTGCCAGCAGTTATTTGGGGCATGGTGAAAAACTGGTTTTT.

CDR3 sequence reads: CATHLWGRPFNEQFF. DNA for the CDR3: TGTGCCACCCACTTATGGGGGAGGCCCTTCAATGAGCAGTTCTTC. This rearrangement joins TRBV12-3 or TRBV12-4 to TRBJ2-1, with TRBD2 as a possible D gene (6 bases). This CDR3 is built from 15 residues. Between the trimmed V and J ends, which lost 10 bases and 6 bases, there was a span of 22 bases.

This clonotype was counted a single time. The rearrangement uses TRBV13 and TRBJ1-2, with a weak D call TRBD1 (5 bases). CDR1 is PRHDT, CDR2 FYEKMQ, per germline (reference sequence). The CDR3 sequence is 14 residues long. V shed 3 bases and J shed 7 bases, with 15 bases lying between them. Here the CDR3 reads CASSFTGADSGYTF. The DNA for the CDR3 is TGTGCCAGCAGCTTTACGGGAGCTGACAGTGGCTACACCTTC.

On this clonotype: Relative to the germline gene, one junction end is altered; a read error may explain this. This sequence joins TRBV11-3 and TRBJ2-7, with D perhaps TRBD2 (6 bases). Germline values: CDR1 SGHNT, CDR2 YENEEA. The CDR3 has 13 residues. CDR3 sequence reads: CASSLETSYQHYF. As DNA, the CDR3 is TGTGCCAGCAGCTTAGAAACTAGCTACCAGCACTACTTC.

Only a few counts were recorded for this clonotype. V and J are TRBV5-1 and TRBJ2-1, with D uncertain. The CDR3 loop spans 16 amino acids. Trimming left V 1 base short and J 0 bases short, with 11 bases between. Germline V gene data show CDR1 as SGHRS and CDR2 as YFSETQ. The CDR3 sequence: CASSLKQPNSYNEQFF. CDR3 DNA: TGCGCCAGCAGCTTGAAGCAGCCTAACTCCTACAATGAGCAGTTCTTC.

Comment on this clonotype: A much more abundant neighbour one base away suggests this may be a read error. The rearrangement links TRBV20-1 to TRBJ2-7; D is uncertain. The V gene's germline CDR1 is DFQATT and CDR2 SNEGSKA (reference sequence). There are 12 residues in the CDR3. V gave up 3 bases and J gave up 3 bases, with 9 bases separating them. Here the CDR3 reads CSASPVGYEQYF. The DNA of the CDR3 is TGCAGTGCTAGTCCAGTCGGCTACGAGCAGTACTTC.

This clonotype was seen only a few times. One junction end disagrees with the germline gene, perhaps due to a read error. The chain uses TRBV28 and TRBJ2-3; D is perhaps TRBD1 or TRBD2 (5 bases each). CDR1 and CDR2 (germline): MDHEN, SYDVKM. This CDR3 contains 18 residues. The CDR3 loop reads CASSFMWQGAGSTYTQYF. The CDR3 nucleotides are TGTGCCAGCAGTTTTATGTGGCAGGGTGCAGGGAGCACATATACGCAGTATTTT.

With respect to this clonotype: A much more abundant neighbour one base away suggests this may be a read error. The chain combines TRBV20-1 with TRBJ1-2; 11 nucleotides agree with TRBD1. J was trimmed by 8 bases and V by 5 bases; bases with no gene match: 7. Germline CDR1 reads DFQATT; CDR2 reads SNEGSKA (reference sequence). The CDR3 is 13 amino acids. CDR3 sequence (DNA): TGCAGTGCTTTGATGGACAGGGGGCCAGGCTACACCTTC. Its protein product is CSALMDRGPGYTF.

The genes are TRBV20-1 and TRBJ2-3; the D gene is possibly TRBD2 (7 bases). Trimming removed 3 bases at V and 15 bases at J, with 25 bases between. The germline CDR1 and CDR2 sequences are DFQATT and SNEGSKA (reference sequence). The CDR3 loop spans 14 amino acids. CDR3 in DNA: TGCAGTGCTAGTCGGCGGGGGCCCACAGATATGCAATATTTT. Amino acid sequence: CSASRRGPTDMQYF.

On this clonotype itself: This CDR3 fails to terminate in the conserved phenylalanine or tryptophan, so it likely reflects a read error. This sequence joins TRBV10-3 and TRBJ2-7; TRBD2 aligns across 14 bases. Germline assignment: CDR1 ENHRY and CDR2 SYGVKD. The CDR3 is 18 residues long. Here the CDR3 DNA reads TGTGTAATCAGTGAGTTTGGACAGCGGGGACTAGCGGGAGAGCAGCAGTACATC. It codes for CVISEFGQRGLAGEQQYI.

V gene TRBV20-1 combines with J gene TRBJ1-5; D gene ambiguous. The CDR3 runs 19 residues. The germline V and J ends were trimmed by 0 bases and 7 bases, with 28 bases remaining between them. Looked up from germline, CDR1 is DFQATT and CDR2 is SNEGSKA (reference sequence). The CDR3 region is CSARDWVPVQSGSQQPQHF. DNA for the CDR3: TGCAGTGCTAGAGATTGGGTCCCCGTACAGAGCGGATCGCAGCAGCCCCAGCATTTT.

With regard to this clonotype: A junction boundary mismatches the germline segment, possibly from a read error. The V and J genes are TRBV6-5 and TRBJ2-2; tentatively, D is TRBD2 (5 bases). This CDR3 has 15 amino acids. Germline CDR1 is MNHEY and CDR2 is SVGAGI. CDR3 coding DNA: TGTGCCAGCAGTTCTTACGGGATCTTATCCGGGGAGCTGTCTTTT. Translation: CASSSYGILSGELSF.

CDR3 sequence reads: CASSSVDLAGDTYEQYF. DNA of the CDR3: TGTGCCAGCAGTTCAGTCGATCTAGCGGGTGACACCTACGAGCAGTACTTC. The chain has TRBV6-6 and TRBJ2-7; 8 nucleotides agree with TRBD2. The CDR3 consists of 17 residues. V was pared by 4 bases and J by 2 bases, with 13 bases of the junction left unmatched. Germline V gene data show CDR1 as MNHNY and CDR2 as SVGAGI (reference sequence).

Comment on this clonotype: The junction shows a germline mismatch at one end, possibly a read error. V is TRBV4-2 and J is TRBJ2-2, with D maybe TRBD2 (5 bases). The CDR3 has 16 residues. Germline assignment: CDR1 LGHNA and CDR2 YNFKEQ. Here the CDR3 DNA reads TGTGCCAGCAGCCAGGAGAGAGAAGTCGGTGCCGGGGAACTGTTTTTT. It translates to CASSQEREVGAGELFF.

A note on this clonotype: One end of the junction fails to match germline, which may point to a read error. The J gene is TRBJ2-1, the V gene TRBV29-1; 7 positions agree with TRBD2. The CDR3 is 15 amino acids. The germline CDR1 and CDR2 sequences are SQVTM and ANQGSEA. This CDR3 reads CSAELAGNHYNEQFF. The CDR3 coding sequence is TGCAGCGCTGAATTAGCGGGCAATCACTACAATGAACAGTTCTTC.

Turning to this clonotype: At one of its ends the junction is not consistent with the germline gene, which may arise from a read error. The V call is TRBV29-1, the J call TRBJ1-1; D uncertain. CDR1 and CDR2 (germline): SQVTM, ANQGSEA. This CDR3 contains 13 residues. CDR3 residues: CSVKGPMNTEVLF. CDR3 nucleotides: TGCAGCGTTAAAGGACCCATGAACACTGAAGTCCTCTTT.

This clonotype came up a few times. This sequence may be a read error, since a much larger clone differs from it by one base. The chain has TRBV5-4 and TRBJ2-3; 7 bases are shared with TRBD2. CDR1 is SGHNT and CDR2 is YYREEE in the germline V gene (reference sequence). The CDR3 runs to 12 residues. CDR3 protein: CASSSGGDTEYF. CDR3 bases: TGTGCCAGCAGCTCGGGGGGAGATACGGAGTATTTT.

The chain uses TRBV19 and TRBJ2-5, with D perhaps assigned TRBD1 or TRBD2 (5 bases each). The germline CDR1 and CDR2 sequences are LNHDA and SQIVND (reference sequence). V lost 5 bases to trimming and J lost 5 bases, with 18 bases between them. This CDR3 spans 15 amino acids. The CDR3 region has the DNA TGTGCCAGTAGTTCAAACCGGGACCTCGGGGAGACCCAGTACTTC. Translation: CASSSNRDLGETQYF.